Following are 25 T cell receptor beta chains from one sample sequenced in a study of cytomegalovirus exposure and HLA in healthy donors. Researchers ran the PCR with 60 Vbeta and 13 Jbeta primers. Only in-frame clones appear in the TCRdb table, and some are missing; sequencing was by immunoSEQ multiplex PCR. The clone table shows roughly 120,000 clones, with the ten largest holding roughly 1%. Sequences were obtained from PBMCs. These receptors were collected from a man aged 18-30 years in good health and CMV-seronegative.

This sequence joins TRBV9 and TRBJ2-5; 9 nucleotides agree with TRBD1. CDR3 size: 16 residues. The V gene end was trimmed by 4 bases and the J gene end by 5 bases; junction bases not matched to a gene: 12. Germline CDR1 is SGDLS and CDR2 is YYNGEE. CDR3 sequence (DNA): TGTGCCAGCAGCCCCAGGACAGGGGAGTACGTGGAGACCCAGTACTTC. Its translation: CASSPRTGEYVETQYF.

V and J are TRBV7-9 and TRBJ1-2; D remains ambiguous. Trimming took off 4 bases at V and 6 bases at J, with 9 bases between the two ends. The CDR3 has 12 amino acids. Looked up from germline, CDR1 is SEHNR and CDR2 is FQNEAQ (reference sequence). CDR3 coding DNA: TGTGCCAGCAGCTATGGCGGCGATGGCTACACCTTC. This translates into CASSYGGDGYTF.

Here the CDR3 DNA reads TGCAGCGTTGAAGGGACTAGCGGAGCATACCAAGAGACCCAGTACTTC. Protein: CSVEGTSGAYQETQYF. The chain has TRBV29-1 and TRBJ2-5, with 10 bases lining up with TRBD2. V shed 1 base and J 0 bases; nucleotides not matched to a gene: 5. From germline, CDR1 is SQVTM and CDR2 ANQGSEA. This CDR3 region has 16 residues.

The V gene is TRBV6-5, the J gene TRBJ1-1, with D hard to call. Germline assignment: CDR1 MNHEY and CDR2 SVGAGI. The CDR3 loop spans 12 amino acids. V dropped 3 bases and J dropped 4 bases, with 6 bases sitting between them. CDR3: CASSYGSTEAFF. The CDR3 bases are TGTGCCAGCAGTTATGGGAGCACTGAAGCTTTCTTT.

J is TRBJ2-7 and V is TRBV5-1; 7 positions agree with TRBD1. The germline V gene has CDR1 SGHRS and CDR2 YFSETQ. After removal of 2 bases from V and 3 bases from J, the junction contained 5 bases not matched to a gene. CDR3 size: 14 residues. The CDR3 loop reads CASSFLTGNYEQYF. CDR3 in DNA: TGCGCCAGCAGCTTCTTGACAGGGAACTACGAGCAGTACTTC.

This chain connects TRBV29-1 to TRBJ1-4; a weak D match, TRBD1 (6 bases). This CDR3 contains 13 residues. Germline CDR1 and CDR2: SQVTM and ANQGSEA. With 7 bases removed from V and 4 bases from J, the gap between germline ends came to 13 bases. CDR3 residues: CSGQTGINEKLFF. The CDR3, as DNA: TGCAGCGGACAGACAGGAATTAATGAAAAACTGTTTTTT.

The rearrangement uses TRBV28 and TRBJ2-5; weak D call: TRBD2 (6 bases). V dropped 5 bases and J dropped 2 bases, with 12 bases sitting between them. Per the germline V gene, CDR1 is MDHEN and CDR2 is SYDVKM. This CDR3 is 14 amino acids long. This CDR3 is CASSRRGVQETQYF. The CDR3 nucleotides are TGTGCCAGCAGTAGGAGGGGAGTTCAAGAGACCCAGTACTTC. Together with reference TRBV28 and TRBJ2-5, the CDR3 gives the full variable domain: DVKVTQSSRYLVKRTGEKVFLECVQDMDHENMFWYRQDPGLGLRLIYFSYDVKMKEKGDIPEGYSVSREKKERFSLILESASTNQTSMYLCASSRRGVQETQYFGPGTRLLVL.

This chain links TRBV6-5 with TRBJ1-5; 7 nucleotides align to TRBD1. Germline CDR1 MNHEY, CDR2 SVGAGI. The ends lost 6 bases at V and 0 bases at J; junction bases unmatched: 5. CDR3 length: 15 residues. CDR3 in DNA: TGTGCCAGCAGGATGACAGGGAATAGCAATCAGCCCCAGCATTTT. It specifies CASRMTGNSNQPQHF.

The CDR3 DNA reads TGTGCCAGCAGCGCTGCCCTGGGACTAGCGGGCGGTAATGAGCAGTTCTTC. It yields the protein CASSAALGLAGGNEQFF. The chain joins TRBV9 to TRBJ2-1, with TRBD2 identical over 12 bases. The germline CDR1 and CDR2 sequences are SGDLS and YYNGEE. Trimming at V came to 3 bases and at J to 7 bases, leaving 11 bases not matched to a gene. CDR3 length: 17 amino acids.

V gene TRBV9 combines with J gene TRBJ1-1; 7 nucleotides agree with TRBD1. The CDR3 totals 15 residues. After removal of 2 bases from V and 7 bases from J, the junction contained 11 bases not matched to a gene. Looked up from germline, CDR1 is SGDLS and CDR2 is YYNGEE. The CDR3 sequence: CASSVGRTGTIEAFF. Here the CDR3 DNA reads TGTGCCAGCAGCGTGGGGAGGACAGGAACTATTGAAGCTTTCTTT.

The chain employs TRBV7-8 and TRBJ1-2; D is perhaps TRBD1 (5 bases). The CDR3 sequence is 14 residues long. V was shortened by 1 base and J by 5 bases, with 11 bases between the two germline ends. Germline CDR1 is SGHVS and CDR2 is FQNEAQ. Here the CDR3 DNA reads TGTGCCAGCAGCTTAGTAACAGGTCAATATGGCTACACCTTC. Encoded protein: CASSLVTGQYGYTF.

The rearrangement uses TRBV19 and TRBJ1-3; 9 bases align to TRBD1. Germline V lookup: CDR1 LNHDA, CDR2 SQIVND (reference sequence). Trimming removed 5 bases from V and 1 base from J; junction bases left unmatched: 9. CDR3 length: 17 amino acids. CDR3 sequence: CASSAFTGGASGNTIYF. The CDR3 DNA reads TGTGCCAGTAGTGCCTTCACAGGGGGCGCATCTGGAAACACCATATATTTT.

This chain connects TRBV19 to TRBJ2-1; 8 bases line up with TRBD2. V lost 4 bases to trimming and J lost 3 bases; unmatched junction nucleotides: 5. Germline loops: CDR1 LNHDA, CDR2 SQIVND (reference sequence). The CDR3 is made up of 15 amino acids. CDR3 in amino acids: CASSKLAAGYNEQFF. CDR3 bases: TGTGCCAGTAGTAAACTAGCGGCTGGCTACAATGAGCAGTTCTTC. Together with reference TRBV19 and TRBJ2-1, the CDR3 gives the full variable domain: DGGITQSPKYLFRKEGQNVTLSCEQNLNHDAMYWYRQDPGQGLRLIYYSQIVNDFQKGDIAEGYSVSREKKESFPLTVTSAQKNPTAFYLCASSKLAAGYNEQFFGPGTRLTVL.

J is TRBJ1-1 and V is TRBV9; D uncertain. The CDR3 totals 13 residues. The V gene's germline CDR1 is SGDLS and CDR2 YYNGEE. V lost 4 bases and J lost 0, with 7 bases in between. CDR3 in amino acids: CASSPQMNTEAFF. CDR3 coding DNA: TGTGCCAGCAGCCCCCAGATGAACACTGAAGCTTTCTTT.

The V gene is TRBV7-8, the J gene TRBJ1-3; 7 bases line up with TRBD1. The germline V gene encodes CDR1 SGHVS and CDR2 FQNEAQ. The ends lost 1 base at V and 0 bases at J; junction bases unmatched: 3. CDR3 length: 16 amino acids. Here the CDR3 reads CASSLGDRLSGNTIYF. The CDR3 nucleotides are TGTGCCAGCAGCTTAGGGGACAGACTCTCTGGAAACACCATATATTTT.

J is TRBJ2-3 and V is TRBV5-1; 10 bases match TRBD2. V lost 4 bases, J lost 5 bases, and 7 bases stayed unmatched. The CDR3 totals 15 residues. Germline lookup yields CDR1 SGHRS and CDR2 YFSETQ. The CDR3 DNA follows: TGCGCCAGCAGCCTAGCCGGGACTAGCGAAGATACGCAGTATTTT. Protein: CASSLAGTSEDTQYF. Combining the CDR3 with reference TRBV5-1 and TRBJ2-3 gives the whole variable domain KAGVTQTPRYLIKTRGQQVTLSCSPISGHRSVSWYQQTPGQGLQFLFEYFSETQRNKGNFPGRFSGRQFSNSRSEMNVSTLELGDSALYLCASSLAGTSEDTQYFGPGTRLTVL.

The V call is TRBV5-1, the J call TRBJ2-1; TRBD2 matches 14 bases. The germline V gene encodes CDR1 SGHRS and CDR2 YFSETQ. The CDR3 extends over 18 amino acids. Trimming cost V 6 bases and J 0 bases; bases outside gene matches: 8. The DNA of the CDR3 is TGCGCCAGCACCTATGGACTAGCGGGGGGACCCTCCTACAATGAGCAGTTCTTC. Protein sequence: CASTYGLAGGPSYNEQFF.

The rearrangement joins TRBV10-3 to TRBJ2-1, with 11 bases matching TRBD2. This CDR3 region has 16 residues. J was trimmed by 4 bases and V by 10 bases; bases with no gene match: 12. Per germline, CDR1 ENHRY and CDR2 SYGVKD. The CDR3 loop is CATQIPGTSGYNEQFF. The CDR3 bases are TGTGCCACACAGATCCCCGGGACTAGCGGATACAATGAGCAGTTCTTC.

The chain recombines TRBV7-9 with TRBJ1-2; tentative D call: TRBD1 (6 bases). V gave up 5 bases and J gave up 5 bases, with 18 bases separating them. The CDR3 covers 15 residues. Germline V lookup: CDR1 SEHNR, CDR2 FQNEAQ (reference sequence). For the CDR3, the DNA is TGTGCCAGCAGCCCATCGTTCCAGGGGTGGTATGGCTACACCTTC. Its protein is CASSPSFQGWYGYTF. The whole variable domain, filled in from reference TRBV7-9 and TRBJ1-2, reads DTGVSQNPRHKITKRGQNVTFRCDPISEHNRLYWYRQTLGQGPEFLTYFQNEAQLEKSRLLSDRFSAERPKGSFSTLEIQRTEQGDSAMYLCASSPSFQGWYGYTFGSGTRLTVV.

This chain's CDR3 is CASSLVGAGVDKNIQYF. The CDR3 DNA follows: TGTGCCAGCAGCTTAGTCGGAGCGGGAGTAGACAAAAACATTCAGTACTTC. The chain uses TRBV7-9 and TRBJ2-4; TRBD2 matches 8 bases. The CDR3 runs to 17 residues. The trim removed 1 base at V and 3 bases at J, leaving 8 bases unmatched. The germline CDR1 and CDR2 sequences are SEHNR and FQNEAQ (reference sequence).

J is TRBJ1-1 and V is TRBV29-1; the D is unclear. V was pared by 4 bases and J by 4 bases, with 10 bases between. The germline CDR1 and CDR2 sequences are SQVTM and ANQGSEA. The CDR3 consists of 12 residues. The CDR3: CSVAESGTEAFF. As DNA, the CDR3 is TGCAGCGTTGCGGAGAGTGGCACTGAAGCTTTCTTT.

V usage is TRBV19 and J usage is TRBJ1-4, with D hard to call. The CDR3 runs to 15 residues. Germline assignment: CDR1 LNHDA and CDR2 SQIVND (reference sequence). Trimming took off 6 bases at V and 3 bases at J, with 14 bases between the two ends. CDR3 sequence (DNA): TGTGCCAGTAGGGTCCGCGGGTCATCTAATGAAAAACTGTTTTTT. Amino acids: CASRVRGSSNEKLFF.

V and J are TRBV5-5 and TRBJ1-5, with D uncertain. CDR1 and CDR2 from the germline V gene are SGHKS and YYEKEE (reference sequence). V gave up 0 bases and J gave up 3 bases, with 19 bases separating them. The length of the CDR3 is 18 residues. Here the CDR3 DNA reads TGTGCCAGCAGCTTGGAAATAGGCGCCTTGACTACCAATCAGCCCCAGCATTTT. It is translated as CASSLEIGALTTNQPQHF.

The rearrangement links TRBV27 to TRBJ1-2, with TRBD1 matching over 9 bases. The length of the CDR3 is 15 residues. Germline trimming cut 8 bases from V and 1 base from J; bases unmatched to any gene: 8. Germline-derived CDR1 and CDR2 are MNHEY and SMNVEV (reference sequence). The CDR3 protein is CASGFADRGNYGYTF. The CDR3 coding sequence is TGTGCCAGCGGGTTCGCGGACAGGGGTAACTATGGCTACACCTTC.

The V and J genes are TRBV5-1 and TRBJ2-1; 10 nucleotides align to TRBD2. The CDR3 runs to 17 residues. Unmatched junction bases numbered 7, after V lost 4 bases and J lost 0 bases. The germline CDR1 and CDR2 sequences are SGHRS and YFSETQ. CDR3 sequence reads: CASSQRTSGSSYNEQFF. The CDR3 DNA is TGCGCCAGCAGCCAGCGGACTAGCGGAAGCTCCTACAATGAGCAGTTCTTC.